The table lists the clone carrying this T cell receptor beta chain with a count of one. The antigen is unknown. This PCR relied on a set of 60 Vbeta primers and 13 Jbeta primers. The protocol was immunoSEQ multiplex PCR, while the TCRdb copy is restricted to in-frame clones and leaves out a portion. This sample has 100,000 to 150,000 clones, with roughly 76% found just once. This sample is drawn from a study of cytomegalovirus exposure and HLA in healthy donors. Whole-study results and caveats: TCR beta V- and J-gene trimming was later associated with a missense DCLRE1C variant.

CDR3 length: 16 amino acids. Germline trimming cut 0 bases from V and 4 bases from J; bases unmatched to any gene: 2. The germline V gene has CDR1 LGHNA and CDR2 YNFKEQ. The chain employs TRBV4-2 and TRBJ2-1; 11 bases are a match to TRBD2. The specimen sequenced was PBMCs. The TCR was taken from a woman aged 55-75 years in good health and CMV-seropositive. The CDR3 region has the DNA TGTGCCAGCAGCCAAGAGGGGACTAGCGGATACAATGAGCAGTTCTTC. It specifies CASSQEGTSGYNEQFF.